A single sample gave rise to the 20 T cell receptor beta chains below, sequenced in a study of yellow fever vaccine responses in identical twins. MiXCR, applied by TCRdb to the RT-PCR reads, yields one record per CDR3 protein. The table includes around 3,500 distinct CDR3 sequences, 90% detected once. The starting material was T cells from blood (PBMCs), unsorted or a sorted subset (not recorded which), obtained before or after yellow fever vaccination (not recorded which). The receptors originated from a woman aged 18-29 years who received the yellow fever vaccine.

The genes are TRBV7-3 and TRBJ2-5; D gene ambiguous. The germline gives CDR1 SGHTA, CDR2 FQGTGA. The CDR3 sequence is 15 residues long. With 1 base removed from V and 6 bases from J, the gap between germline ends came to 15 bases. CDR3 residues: CASSLSPRHEKTQYF. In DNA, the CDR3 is TGTGCCAGCAGCTTAAGCCCCAGGCACGAGAAGACCCAGTACTTC.

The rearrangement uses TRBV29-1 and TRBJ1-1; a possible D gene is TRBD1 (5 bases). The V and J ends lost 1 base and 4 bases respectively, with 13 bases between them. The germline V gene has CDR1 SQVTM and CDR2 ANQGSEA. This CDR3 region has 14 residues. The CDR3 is CSVEGTGIGTEAFF. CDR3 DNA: TGCAGCGTTGAAGGTACAGGCATAGGCACTGAAGCTTTCTTT.

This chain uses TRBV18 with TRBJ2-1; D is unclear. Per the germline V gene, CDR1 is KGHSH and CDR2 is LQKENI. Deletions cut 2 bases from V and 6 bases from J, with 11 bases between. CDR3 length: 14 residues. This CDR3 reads CASSPSGAVNEQFF. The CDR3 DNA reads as TGTGCCAGCTCACCATCCGGCGCGGTCAATGAGCAGTTCTTC.

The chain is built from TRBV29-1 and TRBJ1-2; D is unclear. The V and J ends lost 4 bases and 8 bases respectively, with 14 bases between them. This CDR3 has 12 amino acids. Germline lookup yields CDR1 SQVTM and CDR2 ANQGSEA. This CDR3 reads CSVGRSGEGYTF. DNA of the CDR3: TGCAGCGTTGGAAGGTCCGGGGAGGGCTACACCTTC. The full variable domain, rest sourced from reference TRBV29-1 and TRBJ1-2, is SAVISQKPSRDICQRGTSLTIQCQVDSQVTMMFWYRQQPGQSLTLIATANQGSEATYESGFVIDKFPISRPNLTFSTLTVSNMSPEDSSIYLCSVGRSGEGYTFGSGTRLTVV.

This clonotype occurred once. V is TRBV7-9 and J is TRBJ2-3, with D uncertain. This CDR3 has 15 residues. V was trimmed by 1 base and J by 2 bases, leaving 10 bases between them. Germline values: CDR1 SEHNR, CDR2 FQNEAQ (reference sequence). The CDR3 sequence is CASSLVGKYTDTQYF. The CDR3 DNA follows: TGTGCCAGCAGCTTAGTAGGGAAATACACAGATACGCAGTATTTT.

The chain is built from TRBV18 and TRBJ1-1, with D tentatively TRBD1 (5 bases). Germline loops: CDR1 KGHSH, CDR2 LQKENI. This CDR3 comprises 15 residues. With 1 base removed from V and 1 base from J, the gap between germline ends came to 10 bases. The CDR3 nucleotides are TGTGCCAGCTCACCACGGGAGGGGCCGAACACTGAAGCTTTCTTT. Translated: CASSPREGPNTEAFF.

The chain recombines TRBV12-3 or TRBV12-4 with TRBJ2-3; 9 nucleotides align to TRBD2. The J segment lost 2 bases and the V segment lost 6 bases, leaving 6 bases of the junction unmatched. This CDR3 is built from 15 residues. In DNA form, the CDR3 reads TGTGCCAGCAGCGACACTAGCGGGTACACAGATACGCAGTATTTT. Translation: CASSDTSGYTDTQYF.

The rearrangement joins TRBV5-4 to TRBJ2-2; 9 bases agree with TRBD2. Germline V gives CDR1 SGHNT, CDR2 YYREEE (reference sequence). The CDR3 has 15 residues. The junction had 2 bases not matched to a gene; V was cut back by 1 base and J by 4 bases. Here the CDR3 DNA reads TGTGCCAGCAGCTTGCGCGGGAGGGTCACCGGGGAGCTGTTTTTT. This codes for CASSLRGRVTGELFF.

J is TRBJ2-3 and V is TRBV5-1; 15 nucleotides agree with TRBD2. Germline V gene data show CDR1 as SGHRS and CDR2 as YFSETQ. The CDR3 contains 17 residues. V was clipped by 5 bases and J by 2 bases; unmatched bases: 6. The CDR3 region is CASRPGLAGGITDTQYF. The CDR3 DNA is TGCGCCAGCAGACCCGGACTAGCGGGAGGGATCACAGATACGCAGTATTTT.

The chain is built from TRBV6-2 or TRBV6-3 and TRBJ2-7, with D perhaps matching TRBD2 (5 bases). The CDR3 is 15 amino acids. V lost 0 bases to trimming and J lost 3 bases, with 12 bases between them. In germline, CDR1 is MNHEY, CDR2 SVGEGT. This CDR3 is CASSYSSGGLYEQYF. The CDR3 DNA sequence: TGTGCCAGCAGTTACTCTTCCGGAGGCCTCTACGAGCAGTACTTC.

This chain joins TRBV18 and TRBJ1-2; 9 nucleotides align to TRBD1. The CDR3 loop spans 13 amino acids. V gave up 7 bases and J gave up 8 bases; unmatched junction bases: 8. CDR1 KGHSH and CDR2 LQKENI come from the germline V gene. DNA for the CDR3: TGTGCCAGCTACACCGGGACAGGGTACGGCTACACCTTC. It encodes CASYTGTGYGYTF. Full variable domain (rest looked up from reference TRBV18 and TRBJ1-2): NAGVMQNPRHLVRRRGQEARLRCSPMKGHSHVYWYRQLPEEGLKFMVYLQKENIIDESGMPKERFSAEFPKEGPSILRIQQVVRGDSAAYFCASYTGTGYGYTFGSGTRLTVV.

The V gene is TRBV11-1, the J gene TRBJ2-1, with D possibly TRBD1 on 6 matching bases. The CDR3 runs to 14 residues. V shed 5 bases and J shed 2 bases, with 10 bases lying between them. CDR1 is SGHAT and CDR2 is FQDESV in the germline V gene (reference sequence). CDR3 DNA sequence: TGTGCCAGCAGCCTTCAGGGGACCTACAATGAGCAGTTCTTC. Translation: CASSLQGTYNEQFF. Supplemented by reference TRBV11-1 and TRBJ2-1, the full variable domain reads EAEVAQSPRYKITEKSQAVAFWCDPISGHATLYWYRQILGQGPELLVQFQDESVVDDSQLPKDRFSAERLKGVDSTLKIQPAELGDSAMYLCASSLQGTYNEQFFGPGTRLTVL.

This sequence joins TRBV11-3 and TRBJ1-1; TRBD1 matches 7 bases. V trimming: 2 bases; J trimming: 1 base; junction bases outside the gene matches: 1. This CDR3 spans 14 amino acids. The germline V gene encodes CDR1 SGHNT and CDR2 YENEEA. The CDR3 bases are TGTGCCAGCAGCTTAAGGACAGGGAACACTGAAGCTTTCTTT. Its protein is CASSLRTGNTEAFF.

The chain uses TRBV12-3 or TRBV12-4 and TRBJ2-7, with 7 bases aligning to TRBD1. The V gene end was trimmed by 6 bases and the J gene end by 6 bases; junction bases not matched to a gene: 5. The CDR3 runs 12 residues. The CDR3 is CASSETGSEQYF. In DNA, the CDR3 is TGTGCCAGCAGCGAGACAGGGTCCGAGCAGTACTTC.

This CDR3 reads CAISERLDTQYF. The CDR3 DNA is TGTGCCATCAGTGAGAGACTAGATACGCAGTATTTT. The chain joins TRBV10-3 to TRBJ2-3; no reliable D call. V lost 2 bases and J lost 5, with 5 bases in between. The CDR3 runs to 12 residues. Germline CDR1 ENHRY, CDR2 SYGVKD.

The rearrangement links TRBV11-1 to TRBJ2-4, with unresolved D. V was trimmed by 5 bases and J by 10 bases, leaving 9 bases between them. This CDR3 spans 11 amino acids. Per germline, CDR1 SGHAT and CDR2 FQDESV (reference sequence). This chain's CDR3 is CASSPGGIQYF. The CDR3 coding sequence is TGTGCCAGCAGCCCCGGTGGGATTCAGTACTTC.

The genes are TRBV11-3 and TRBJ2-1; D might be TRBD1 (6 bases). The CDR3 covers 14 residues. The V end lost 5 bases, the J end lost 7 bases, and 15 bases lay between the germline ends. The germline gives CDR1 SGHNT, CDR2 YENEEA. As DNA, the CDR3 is TGTGCCAGCAGCCTTACAGGGCAGGGGAATGAGCAGTTCTTC. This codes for CASSLTGQGNEQFF.

The CDR3 region is CASSTGTPNEQFF. The DNA for the CDR3 is TGTGCCAGCAGCACCGGGACGCCCAATGAGCAGTTCTTC. The J gene is TRBJ2-1, the V gene TRBV6-1; D could derive from TRBD1 or TRBD2 (5 bases each). From germline, CDR1 is MNHNS and CDR2 SASEGT. The CDR3 loop spans 13 amino acids. Trimming took 6 bases from V and 6 from J, leaving 12 bases between them.

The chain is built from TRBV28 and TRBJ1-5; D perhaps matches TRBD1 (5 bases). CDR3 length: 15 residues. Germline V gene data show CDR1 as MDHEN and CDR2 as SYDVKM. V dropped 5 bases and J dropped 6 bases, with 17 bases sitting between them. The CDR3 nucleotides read TGTGCCAGCAGTCCATCCTTGGCAGGGATTCAGCCCCAGCATTTT. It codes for CASSPSLAGIQPQHF.

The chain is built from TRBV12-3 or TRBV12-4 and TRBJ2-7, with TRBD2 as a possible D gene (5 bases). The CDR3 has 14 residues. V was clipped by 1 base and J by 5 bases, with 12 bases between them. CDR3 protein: CASSLDEGPHEQYF. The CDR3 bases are TGTGCCAGCAGTTTAGACGAGGGTCCCCACGAGCAGTACTTC.